Sequencing of this TCR beta chain was carried out in a study of T-cell memory formation after mild COVID-19. Whole-study findings and limits: Proof of SARS-CoV-2 specificity was absent for the second-wave clones that crested on day 37. A subset of responding clones appeared in pre-infection memory, suggesting cross-reactive memory joined.

The germline V gene encodes CDR1 MRHNA and CDR2 SNTAGT. V gave up 8 bases and J gave up 5 bases, with 8 bases separating them. The CDR3 is 11 amino acids. One entry per CDR3 protein results from TCRdb running MiXCR on the 5' RACE reads. The sample has fewer than 350,000 distinct CDR3 sequences; approximately 18% are singletons. A single count supports this clonotype. No antigen is known for it. The chain combines TRBV6-4 with TRBJ2-3; D possibly matches TRBD1 or TRBD2 (5 bases each). This receptor was obtained from a man aged 18 to 30 who had mild COVID-19 (a few samples of this study predate the infection). Cell type and time point are not known. Sequencing was performed on PBMCs or a T cell subset sorted from them (not recorded which). The CDR3 bases are TGTGCCAGCGGGACGGGAGATACGCAGTATTTT. It codes for CASGTGDTQYF.